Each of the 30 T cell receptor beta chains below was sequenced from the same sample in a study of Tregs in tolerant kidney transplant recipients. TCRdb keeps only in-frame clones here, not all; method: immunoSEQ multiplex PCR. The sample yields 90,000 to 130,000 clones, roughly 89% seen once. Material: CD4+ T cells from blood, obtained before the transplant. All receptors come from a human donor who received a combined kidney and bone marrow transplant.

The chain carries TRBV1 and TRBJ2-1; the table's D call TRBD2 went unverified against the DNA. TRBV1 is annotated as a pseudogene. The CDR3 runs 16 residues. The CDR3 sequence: CTSSQEGFAGVGEQFF. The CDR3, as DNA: TGCACCAGCAGCCAAGAGGGGTTCGCGGGAGTTGGGGAGCAGTTCTTC.

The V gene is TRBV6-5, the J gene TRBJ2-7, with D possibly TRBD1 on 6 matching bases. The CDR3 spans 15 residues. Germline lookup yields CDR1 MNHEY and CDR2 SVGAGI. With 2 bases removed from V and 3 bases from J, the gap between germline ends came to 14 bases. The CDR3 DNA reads TGTGCCAGCAGTTACGAAGGACAGTCAGGCTACGAGCAGTACTTC. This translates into CASSYEGQSGYEQYF.

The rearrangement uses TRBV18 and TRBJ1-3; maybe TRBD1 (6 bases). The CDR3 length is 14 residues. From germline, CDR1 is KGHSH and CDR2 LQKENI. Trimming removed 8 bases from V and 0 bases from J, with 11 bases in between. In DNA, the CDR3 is TGTGCCAGCGCTCGGGACATCTCTGGAAACACCATATATTTT. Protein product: CASARDISGNTIYF.

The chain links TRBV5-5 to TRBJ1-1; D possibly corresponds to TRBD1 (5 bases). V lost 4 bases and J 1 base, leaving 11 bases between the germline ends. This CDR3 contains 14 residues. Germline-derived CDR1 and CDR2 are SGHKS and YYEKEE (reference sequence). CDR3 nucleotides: TGTGCCAGCAGCCCAGGGTGGGGGAACACTGAAGCTTTCTTT. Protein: CASSPGWGNTEAFF.

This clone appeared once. The CDR3 reads CASSSAGQSYNEQFF. The CDR3 DNA sequence: TGTGCCAGTAGTTCGGCAGGCCAGTCGTACAATGAGCAGTTCTTC. This rearrangement joins TRBV19 to TRBJ2-1; unclear D gene. V was trimmed by 5 bases and J by 4 bases, leaving 15 bases between them. Germline V gene sequence: CDR1 LNHDA, CDR2 SQIVND (reference sequence). The CDR3 contains 15 residues.

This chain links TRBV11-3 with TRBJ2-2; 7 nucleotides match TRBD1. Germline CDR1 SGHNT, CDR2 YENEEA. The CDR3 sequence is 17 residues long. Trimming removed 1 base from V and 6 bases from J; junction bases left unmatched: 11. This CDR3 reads CASSLGHPHQGAGELFF. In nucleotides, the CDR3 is TGTGCCAGCAGCTTAGGACATCCCCACCAGGGGGCCGGGGAGCTGTTTTTT.

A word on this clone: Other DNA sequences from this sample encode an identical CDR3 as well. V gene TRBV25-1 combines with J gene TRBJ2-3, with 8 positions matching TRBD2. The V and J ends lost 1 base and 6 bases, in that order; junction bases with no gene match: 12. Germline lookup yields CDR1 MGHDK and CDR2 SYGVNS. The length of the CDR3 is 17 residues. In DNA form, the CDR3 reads TGTGCCAGCAGTGAATTGGGGGGCGGGGGGCGAGGGGATACGCAGTATTTT. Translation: CASSELGGGGRGDTQYF.

Here the CDR3 DNA reads TGCGCCAGCAGCTTGATCTCCGGTGAAGCTTTCTTT. Its protein is CASSLISGEAFF. The chain combines TRBV5-1 with TRBJ1-1; D is unclear. This CDR3 has 12 amino acids. Germline V CDR1 and CDR2: SGHRS, YFSETQ. V shed 1 base and J shed 7 bases, with 8 bases lying between them.

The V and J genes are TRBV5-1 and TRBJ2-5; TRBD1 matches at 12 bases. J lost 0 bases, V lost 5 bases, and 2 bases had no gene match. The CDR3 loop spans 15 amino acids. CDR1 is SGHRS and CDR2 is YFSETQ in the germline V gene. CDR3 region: CASRRDRGHQETQYF. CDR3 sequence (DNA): TGCGCCAGCAGGCGGGACAGGGGGCACCAAGAGACCCAGTACTTC.

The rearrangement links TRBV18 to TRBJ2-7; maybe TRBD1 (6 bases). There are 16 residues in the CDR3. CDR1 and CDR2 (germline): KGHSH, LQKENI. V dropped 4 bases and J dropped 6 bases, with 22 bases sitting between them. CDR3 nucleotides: TGTGCCAGCTCACTTAGGGGGACCCCGACCTATCGCGAGCAGTACTTC. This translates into CASSLRGTPTYREQYF.

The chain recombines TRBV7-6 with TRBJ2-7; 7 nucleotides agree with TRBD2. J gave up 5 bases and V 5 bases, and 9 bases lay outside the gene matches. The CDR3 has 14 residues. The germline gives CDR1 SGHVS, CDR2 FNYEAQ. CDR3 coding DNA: TGTGCCAGCAGCCTCCCGGGGGGTGGGAACGAGCAGTACTTC. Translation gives CASSLPGGGNEQYF.

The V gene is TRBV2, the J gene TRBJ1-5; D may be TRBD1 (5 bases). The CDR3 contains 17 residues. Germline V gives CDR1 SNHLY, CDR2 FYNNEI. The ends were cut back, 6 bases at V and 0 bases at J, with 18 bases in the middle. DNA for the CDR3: TGTGCCAGCAGCCCCCTACGGGAGGGGTATAGCAATCAGCCCCAGCATTTT. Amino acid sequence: CASSPLREGYSNQPQHF.

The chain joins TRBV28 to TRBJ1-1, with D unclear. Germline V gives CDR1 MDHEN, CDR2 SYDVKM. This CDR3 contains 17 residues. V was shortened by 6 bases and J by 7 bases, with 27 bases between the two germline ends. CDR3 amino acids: CASRAFPGKPRRDEAFF. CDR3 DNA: TGTGCCAGCAGGGCTTTCCCGGGGAAACCCCGACGGGATGAAGCTTTCTTT.

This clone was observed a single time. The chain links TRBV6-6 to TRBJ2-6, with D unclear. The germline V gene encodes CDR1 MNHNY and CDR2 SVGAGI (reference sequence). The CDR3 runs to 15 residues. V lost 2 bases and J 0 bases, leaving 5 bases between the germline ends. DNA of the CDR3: TGTGCCAGCAGTTACGGTAGCTCTGGGGCCAACGTCCTGACTTTC. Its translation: CASSYGSSGANVLTF.

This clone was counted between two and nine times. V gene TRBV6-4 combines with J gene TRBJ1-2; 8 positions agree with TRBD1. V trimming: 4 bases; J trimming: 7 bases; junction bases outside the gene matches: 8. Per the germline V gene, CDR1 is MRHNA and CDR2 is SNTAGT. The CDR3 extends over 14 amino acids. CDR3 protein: CASSGRTGLGGYTF. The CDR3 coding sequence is TGTGCCAGCAGTGGCCGGACAGGGCTAGGTGGCTACACCTTC.

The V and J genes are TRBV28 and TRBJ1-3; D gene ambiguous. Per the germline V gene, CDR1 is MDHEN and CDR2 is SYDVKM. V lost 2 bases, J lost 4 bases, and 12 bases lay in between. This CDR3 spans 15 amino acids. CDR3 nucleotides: TGTGCCAGCAGTTTACCCGGGGTGGAGGGAAACACCATATATTTT. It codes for CASSLPGVEGNTIYF. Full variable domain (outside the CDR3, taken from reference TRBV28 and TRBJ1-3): DVKVTQSSRYLVKRTGEKVFLECVQDMDHENMFWYRQDPGLGLRLIYFSYDVKMKEKGDIPEGYSVSREKKERFSLILESASTNQTSMYLCASSLPGVEGNTIYFGEGSWLTVV.

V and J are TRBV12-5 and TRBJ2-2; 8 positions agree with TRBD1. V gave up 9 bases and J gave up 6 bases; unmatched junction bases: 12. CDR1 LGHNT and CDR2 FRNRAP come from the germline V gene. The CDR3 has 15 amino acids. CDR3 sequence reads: CARGGTGGEAGELFF. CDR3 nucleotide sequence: TGTGCTAGGGGCGGAACAGGGGGAGAGGCCGGGGAGCTGTTTTTT.

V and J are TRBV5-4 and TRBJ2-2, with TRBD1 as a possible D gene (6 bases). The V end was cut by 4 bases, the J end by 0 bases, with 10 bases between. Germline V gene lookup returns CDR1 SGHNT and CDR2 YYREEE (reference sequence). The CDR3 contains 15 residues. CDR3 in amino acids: CASSHGTPNTGELFF. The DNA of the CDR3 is TGTGCCAGCAGCCACGGGACACCGAACACCGGGGAGCTGTTTTTT.

As DNA, the CDR3 is TGTGCCAGCAGCTTAGTTCGACAGGGGAATCAGCCCCAGCATTTT. It specifies CASSLVRQGNQPQHF. This chain joins TRBV7-2 and TRBJ1-5, with 8 bases lining up with TRBD1. Germline V gene lookup returns CDR1 SGHTA and CDR2 FQGNSA. V dropped 1 base and J dropped 4; count of bases not matched to a gene: 3. There are 15 residues in the CDR3.

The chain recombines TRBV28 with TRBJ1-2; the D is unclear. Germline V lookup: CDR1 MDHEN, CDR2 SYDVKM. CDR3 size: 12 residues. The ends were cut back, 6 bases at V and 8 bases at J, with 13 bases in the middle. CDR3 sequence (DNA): TGTGCCAGCAGGAGCGGGATGGGAGGCTACACCTTC. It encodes CASRSGMGGYTF.

CDR3 protein: CASSGGIGNIQYF. In DNA form, the CDR3 reads TGTGCCAGCAGCGGGGGCATAGGAAACATTCAGTACTTC. This chain links TRBV5-8 with TRBJ2-4, with D perhaps TRBD1 (6 bases). With 4 bases removed from V and 6 bases from J, the gap between germline ends came to 11 bases. CDR1 and CDR2 (germline): SGHTS, YDEGEE. This CDR3 region has 13 residues.

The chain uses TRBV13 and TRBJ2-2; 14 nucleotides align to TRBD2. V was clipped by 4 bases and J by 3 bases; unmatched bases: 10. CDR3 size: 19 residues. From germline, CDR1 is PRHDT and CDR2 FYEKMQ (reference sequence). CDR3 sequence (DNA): TGTGCCAGCAGCTCGCGACTAGCGGGGGGGCTGGGGGACACCGGGGAGCTGTTTTTT. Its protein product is CASSSRLAGGLGDTGELFF.

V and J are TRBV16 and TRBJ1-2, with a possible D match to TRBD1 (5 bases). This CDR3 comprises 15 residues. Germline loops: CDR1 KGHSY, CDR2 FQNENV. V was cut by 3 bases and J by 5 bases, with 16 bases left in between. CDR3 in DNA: TGTGCCAGCAGCCACTGGCATCCAGGGCAGTATGGCTACACCTTC. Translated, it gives CASSHWHPGQYGYTF.

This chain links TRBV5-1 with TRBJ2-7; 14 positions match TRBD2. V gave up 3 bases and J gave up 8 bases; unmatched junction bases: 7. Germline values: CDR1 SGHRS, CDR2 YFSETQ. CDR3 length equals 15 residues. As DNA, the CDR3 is TGCGCCAGCAGCTGGGGACTAGCGGGAGAATCCCAGCAGTACTTC. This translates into CASSWGLAGESQQYF.

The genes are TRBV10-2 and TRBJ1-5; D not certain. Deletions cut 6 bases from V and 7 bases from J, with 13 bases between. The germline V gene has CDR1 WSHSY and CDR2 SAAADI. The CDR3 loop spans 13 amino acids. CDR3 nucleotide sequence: TGCGCCAGCAGACTTGGACCGGGACAGCCCCAGCATTTT. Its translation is CASRLGPGQPQHF.

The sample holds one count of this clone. The CDR3 DNA is TGTGCCAGCAGCCATTATCGGAACCGGACTTTCCCCTCCTACGAGCAGTACTTC. It yields the protein CASSHYRNRTFPSYEQYF. The J gene is TRBJ2-7, the V gene TRBV11-2, with a possible D match to TRBD2 (5 bases). The germline V and J ends were trimmed by 5 bases and 0 bases, with 23 bases remaining between them. The CDR3 consists of 18 residues. Per the germline V gene, CDR1 is SGHAT and CDR2 is FQNNGV. The variable domain in full, with the rest retrieved from reference TRBV11-2 and TRBJ2-7, is EAGVAQSPRYKIIEKRQSVAFWCNPISGHATLYWYQQILGQGPKLLIQFQNNGVVDDSQLPKDRFSAERLKGVDSTLKIQPAKLEDSAVYLCASSHYRNRTFPSYEQYFGPGTRLTVT.

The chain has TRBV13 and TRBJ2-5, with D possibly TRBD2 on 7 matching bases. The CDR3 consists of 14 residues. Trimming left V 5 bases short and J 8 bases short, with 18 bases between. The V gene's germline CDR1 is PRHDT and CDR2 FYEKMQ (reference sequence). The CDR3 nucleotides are TGTGCCAGCAGCAGGGACGGAGGCGGGGGCACCCAGTACTTC. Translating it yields CASSRDGGGGTQYF.

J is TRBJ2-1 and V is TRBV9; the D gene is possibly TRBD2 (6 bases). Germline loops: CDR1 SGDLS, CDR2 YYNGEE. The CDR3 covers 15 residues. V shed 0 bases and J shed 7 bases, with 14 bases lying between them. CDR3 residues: CASSVAGRLRNEQFF. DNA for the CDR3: TGTGCCAGCAGCGTAGCGGGGAGGCTTAGGAATGAGCAGTTCTTC.

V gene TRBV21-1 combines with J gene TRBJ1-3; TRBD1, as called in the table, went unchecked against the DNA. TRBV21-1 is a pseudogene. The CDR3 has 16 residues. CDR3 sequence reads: CASKGGQNLSGNTIYF. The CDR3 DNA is TGTGCCAGCAAGGGGGGACAGAACCTTTCTGGAAACACCATATATTTT.

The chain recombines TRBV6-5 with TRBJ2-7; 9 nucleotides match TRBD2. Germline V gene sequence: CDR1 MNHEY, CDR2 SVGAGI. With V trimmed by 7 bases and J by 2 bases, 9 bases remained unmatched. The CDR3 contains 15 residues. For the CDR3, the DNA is TGTGCCAGCAATAAGGGGCTAGCGGGGACCTACGAGCAGTACTTC. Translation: CASNKGLAGTYEQYF.